Each of the 21 T cell receptor beta chains below was sequenced from the same sample in a study of T cells in tuberculosis. Sequencing used immunoSEQ multiplex PCR; TCRdb keeps in-frame clones, though not all of them. The sample holds about 35,000 clones, less than 95% seen once. Sample: PBMCs. The origin of the receptors is a donor aged 10 to 29 with latent tuberculosis or without tuberculosis infection. Some clones in this sample may be carry-over from other donors' samples.

The J gene is TRBJ1-6, the V gene TRBV4-1; the match to TRBD1 covers 9 bases. Germline CDR1 is MGHRA and CDR2 is YSYEKL. The length of the CDR3 is 17 residues. The ends lost 4 bases at V and 4 bases at J; junction bases unmatched: 8. CDR3 nucleotides: TGCGCCAGCAGCCCCCGCCCGGGACAGGGATATAATTCACCCCTCCACTTT. Amino acid sequence: CASSPRPGQGYNSPLHF.

This chain connects TRBV10-2 to TRBJ2-1; 10 nucleotides line up with TRBD2. The ends lost 0 bases at V and 0 bases at J; junction bases unmatched: 5. The V gene's germline CDR1 is WSHSY and CDR2 SAAADI. The CDR3 runs 18 residues. The CDR3 is CASSESGTSATSYNEQFF. The CDR3 nucleotides are TGCGCCAGCAGTGAGTCCGGGACTAGCGCGACCTCCTACAATGAGCAGTTCTTC.

This CDR3 is CASSRTGGYQPQHF. The CDR3 nucleotides read TGTGCCAGCTCTCGGACAGGGGGCTATCAGCCCCAGCATTTT. V usage is TRBV28 and J usage is TRBJ1-5, with 11 bases that match TRBD1. Trimming took 8 bases from V and 5 from J; bases not matched to a gene: 5. CDR3 length: 14 amino acids. Germline lookup yields CDR1 MDHEN and CDR2 SYDVKM.

The gene calls are TRBV4-1 and TRBJ2-1; the D gene is possibly TRBD2 (5 bases). Germline V CDR1 and CDR2: MGHRA, YSYEKL. Trimming cost V 0 bases and J 7 bases, with 16 bases left between them. The CDR3 contains 16 residues. CDR3: CASSQESASQWNEQFF. The CDR3 DNA reads TGCGCCAGCAGCCAAGAGTCGGCTAGCCAATGGAATGAGCAGTTCTTC.

The chain combines TRBV13 with TRBJ2-1; TRBD2 might be the D (6 bases). Germline CDR1 PRHDT, CDR2 FYEKMQ (reference sequence). This CDR3 has 15 amino acids. Deletions cut 2 bases from V and 12 bases from J, with 20 bases between. The CDR3 is CASSLPQRARDGQFF. As DNA, the CDR3 is TGTGCCAGCAGCTTACCCCAGCGGGCCAGAGATGGGCAGTTCTTC.

The chain combines TRBV2 with TRBJ1-2; weak D call: TRBD1 (6 bases). The CDR3 is 14 amino acids. Germline V gene sequence: CDR1 SNHLY, CDR2 FYNNEI. V lost 7 bases to trimming and J lost 3 bases, with 15 bases between them. This CDR3 is CASNEGGVHYGYTF. The DNA for the CDR3 is TGTGCCAGCAACGAAGGGGGGGTTCACTATGGCTACACCTTC.

The chain uses TRBV7-9 and TRBJ2-2, with unresolved D. CDR1 SEHNR and CDR2 FQNEAQ come from the germline V gene (reference sequence). V shed 1 base and J shed 7 bases, with 7 bases lying between them. This CDR3 has 13 amino acids. In DNA form, the CDR3 reads TGTGCCAGCAGCTTAGTGACAAACGGGGAGCTGTTTTTT. It yields the protein CASSLVTNGELFF. Combining the CDR3 with reference TRBV7-9 and TRBJ2-2 gives the whole variable domain DTGVSQNPRHKITKRGQNVTFRCDPISEHNRLYWYRQTLGQGPEFLTYFQNEAQLEKSRLLSDRFSAERPKGSFSTLEIQRTEQGDSAMYLCASSLVTNGELFFGEGSRLTVL.

Only one count was recorded for this clone. This chain joins TRBV6-6 and TRBJ2-1; 9 bases line up with TRBD2. Per the germline V gene, CDR1 is MNHNY and CDR2 is SVGAGI (reference sequence). With V trimmed by 0 bases and J by 4 bases, 4 bases remained unmatched. CDR3 length: 16 residues. CDR3 DNA sequence: TGTGCCAGCAGTTACTCGACGCGGGGGGGATACAATGAGCAGTTCTTC. Its protein product is CASSYSTRGGYNEQFF.

The chain links TRBV27 to TRBJ2-7; 9 bases are a match to TRBD1. There are 14 residues in the CDR3. Germline CDR1 is MNHEY and CDR2 is SMNVEV (reference sequence). V trimming: 4 bases; J trimming: 5 bases; junction bases outside the gene matches: 6. The CDR3: CASSSPGQGDEQYF. For the CDR3, the DNA is TGTGCCAGCAGTTCCCCGGGACAGGGTGACGAGCAGTACTTC.

V usage is TRBV5-5 and J usage is TRBJ1-5, with D perhaps TRBD1 (6 bases). Germline values: CDR1 SGHKS, CDR2 YYEKEE (reference sequence). CDR3 length: 16 residues. The V gene lost 0 bases and the J gene lost 9 bases, with 19 bases spanning the gap. CDR3 coding DNA: TGTGCCAGCAGCTTGGGGCCTGAACAGGGTATAGGGCCCCAGCATTTT. Translation: CASSLGPEQGIGPQHF.

The chain joins TRBV6-5 to TRBJ1-5, with D unresolved. The CDR3 is made up of 14 amino acids. The V and J ends lost 6 bases and 6 bases respectively, with 15 bases between them. Germline V gene lookup returns CDR1 MNHEY and CDR2 SVGAGI. This chain's CDR3 is CASRGGRESQPQHF. The CDR3 nucleotides read TGTGCCAGCAGAGGCGGACGGGAGAGTCAGCCCCAGCATTTT.

V gene TRBV7-9 combines with J gene TRBJ2-2; D gene unclear. This CDR3 has 14 residues. Germline CDR1 is SEHNR and CDR2 is FQNEAQ (reference sequence). V shed 5 bases and J shed 2 bases, with 9 bases lying between them. CDR3 loop: CASSAISNTGELFF. CDR3 DNA: TGTGCCAGCAGCGCCATTAGTAACACCGGGGAGCTGTTTTTT.

This chain joins TRBV19 and TRBJ2-1; possibly TRBD2 for D (5 bases). CDR1 and CDR2 from the germline V gene are LNHDA and SQIVND (reference sequence). The V end lost 7 bases, the J end lost 0 bases, and 19 bases lay between the germline ends. CDR3 length: 17 amino acids. For the CDR3, the DNA is TGTGCCAGTACCAATAAGGTAGCGTTGAGCTCCTACAATGAGCAGTTCTTC. It yields the protein CASTNKVALSSYNEQFF.

This clone is a singleton in its sample. This chain connects TRBV5-1 to TRBJ1-1; weak D call: TRBD1 (6 bases). The germline V and J ends were trimmed by 3 bases and 3 bases, with 12 bases remaining between them. This CDR3 spans 14 amino acids. The V gene's germline CDR1 is SGHRS and CDR2 YFSETQ. The CDR3, as DNA: TGCGCCAGCAGCTGGGGGGGCGGGGACACTGAAGCTTTCTTT. This codes for CASSWGGGDTEAFF.

The J gene is TRBJ2-3, the V gene TRBV28; D unresolved. This CDR3 has 13 amino acids. Germline CDR1 is MDHEN and CDR2 is SYDVKM. Trimming cost V 5 bases and J 4 bases, with 10 bases left between them. CDR3 in amino acids: CASSPMGPDTQYF. As DNA, the CDR3 is TGTGCCAGCAGTCCCATGGGCCCAGATACGCAGTATTTT.

The rearrangement joins TRBV6-6 to TRBJ2-7; D is possibly TRBD2 (5 bases). In germline, CDR1 is MNHNY, CDR2 SVGAGI (reference sequence). The CDR3 is 15 residues long. V lost 6 bases and J 0 bases, leaving 15 bases between the germline ends. CDR3 sequence reads: CASSSGPGGSYEQYF. Written as DNA, the CDR3 is TGTGCCAGCAGCTCCGGGCCCGGAGGCTCCTACGAGCAGTACTTC.

The rearrangement links TRBV5-4 to TRBJ2-3; TRBD2 is a possible D gene (5 bases). In germline, CDR1 is SGHNT, CDR2 YYREEE (reference sequence). The V end lost 1 base, the J end lost 1 base, and 13 bases lay between the germline ends. This CDR3 is built from 16 residues. This CDR3 reads CASSLNGVSGTDTQYF. CDR3 coding DNA: TGTGCCAGCAGCTTGAACGGGGTTAGTGGCACAGATACGCAGTATTTT.

J is TRBJ2-2 and V is TRBV9, with D maybe TRBD1 (5 bases). The CDR3 extends over 16 amino acids. Trimming shortened V by 3 bases and J by 0 bases, and 12 bases separated the two germline ends. Germline V lookup: CDR1 SGDLS, CDR2 YYNGEE. In DNA, the CDR3 is TGTGCCAGCAGCGGAACAGGAGATTCGAACACCGGGGAGCTGTTTTTT. As protein: CASSGTGDSNTGELFF.

This clone occurred once. The gene calls are TRBV7-9 and TRBJ1-4; no clear D. CDR1 SEHNR and CDR2 FQNEAQ come from the germline V gene (reference sequence). The CDR3 length is 15 residues. V was clipped by 2 bases and J by 1 base, with 8 bases between them. CDR3 bases: TGTGCCAGCAGCTTAATGTCCTTAACTAATGAAAAACTGTTTTTT. Its translation is CASSLMSLTNEKLFF.

The chain joins TRBV5-4 to TRBJ1-1, with a possible D match to TRBD1 (5 bases). Germline V gene data show CDR1 as SGHNT and CDR2 as YYREEE (reference sequence). CDR3 length: 15 amino acids. Trimming left V 1 base short and J 4 bases short, with 14 bases between. CDR3 sequence reads: CASSLLGGLVTEAFF. The CDR3 coding sequence is TGTGCCAGCAGCTTGCTCGGGGGGTTGGTCACTGAAGCTTTCTTT.

The chain combines TRBV5-1 with TRBJ2-7; 13 bases fit TRBD2. Germline assignment: CDR1 SGHRS and CDR2 YFSETQ. Trimming cost V 4 bases and J 3 bases; bases outside gene matches: 4. There are 15 residues in the CDR3. CDR3 in amino acids: CASSRTSGSIYEQYF. DNA of the CDR3: TGCGCCAGCAGCCGGACTAGCGGGAGCATCTACGAGCAGTACTTC.